The rows below give T cell receptor beta chains drawn from one sample of a study of PD-L1 blockade in urothelial cancer. Sequenced by immunoSEQ multiplex PCR; TCRdb stores in-frame clones only, minus some. Altogether over 45,000 clones are present, around 83% being singletons, with the ten largest covering around 20%. This material consisted of PBMCs, taken around atezolizumab (anti-PD-L1) treatment. Receptors originate from a man in his sixties with urothelial cancer. CDR3s include the opening cysteine and the closing phenylalanine or tryptophan. The D gene is left open where the match is weak. Some rows mark clone size as missing; the rest say once, few, many or name a class of expanded clone.

>TRBJ1-1|NA|TRBV14|NA
CASSHSGTPEAFF
TGTGCCAGCAGCCACTCCGGGACACCGGAAGCTTTCTTT
>TRBJ2-7|NA|TRBV6-6|TRBD1
CASRGGQGYEQYF
TGTGCCAGCAGGGGGGGACAGGGCTACGAGCAGTACTTC
>TRBJ1-5|once|TRBV4-1|TRBD1
CASSQDPGGLVGQPQHF
TGCGCCAGCAGCCAAGACCCAGGGGGCCTAGTAGGCCAGCCCCAGCATTTT
>TRBJ1-3|NA|TRBV9|NA
CASSEGGGSGNTIYF
TGTGCCAGCAGCGAGGGGGGGGGCAGTGGAAACACCATATATTTT
>TRBJ1-5|medium-sized|TRBV9|TRBD1
CASSAQGATYQPQHF
TGTGCCAGCAGCGCGCAGGGGGCAACCTATCAGCCCCAGCATTTT
>TRBJ1-4|once|TRBV6-1|TRBD1
CASSEPSGTGREKLFF
TGTGCCAGCAGTGAACCTTCCGGGACAGGACGGGAAAAACTGTTTTTT
>TRBJ1-2|NA|TRBV9|NA
CASSREVLPKLGYGYTF
TGTGCCAGCAGCAGAGAGGTCCTCCCTAAACTAGGCTATGGCTACACCTTC
>TRBJ1-6|few|TRBV6-6|NA
CAIRDTVFPLHF
TGTGCCATCCGGGACACGGTCTTTCCCCTCCACTTT
>TRBJ1-4|NA|TRBV19|NA
CASSRQGPTNEKLFF
TGTGCCAGTAGTAGACAAGGTCCAACTAATGAAAAACTGTTTTTT
>TRBJ2-3|NA|TRBV30|TRBD2
CAWSVQSGNTDTQYF
TGTGCCTGGAGTGTACAGAGCGGGAATACAGATACGCAGTATTTT
>TRBJ2-5|NA|TRBV5-4|TRBD1
CASSLTADRRFIKTQYF
TGTGCCAGCAGCCTCACTGCGGACAGGCGTTTTATAAAGACCCAGTACTTC
>TRBJ1-5|NA|TRBV15|NA
CATSREIGTVNQPQHF
TGTGCCACCAGCAGAGAAATAGGAACAGTTAATCAGCCCCAGCATTTT
>TRBJ2-4|NA|TRBV11-2|NA
CASSSRLAKNIQYF
TGTGCCAGCAGCTCCCGTTTAGCCAAAAACATTCAGTACTTC
>TRBJ1-1|NA|TRBV5-1|TRBD1
CASSLEGTDKLF
TGCGCCAGCAGCTTGGAAGGGACAGATAAATTGTTT
>TRBJ1-6|NA|TRBV10-1|NA
CASSPKVGGQMFNSPLHF
TGCGCCAGCAGTCCCAAAGTAGGAGGGCAAATGTTTAATTCACCCCTCCACTTT
>TRBJ1-6|NA|TRBV11-2|TRBD1
CASSPTGGFNSPLHF
TGTGCCAGCAGCCCCACAGGGGGCTTTAATTCACCCCTCCACTTT
>TRBJ2-7|NA|TRBV2|NA
CASRLNDIRGNEQYF
TGTGCCAGCAGACTAAACGATATTAGAGGTAACGAGCAGTACTTC
>TRBJ1-1|NA|TRBV29-1|NA
CSVEDRGGTEAFF
TGCAGCGTTGAAGATCGGGGAGGGACTGAAGCTTTCTTT
>TRBJ1-2|NA|TRBV7-9|TRBD1
CASSLPGQGPGYTF
TGTGCCAGCAGCCTACCGGGACAGGGCCCGGGGTACACCTTC
>TRBJ1-6|NA|TRBV6-1|TRBD1
CASSEGQGDNSPLHF
TGTGCCAGCAGTGAAGGACAGGGGGATAATTCACCCCTCCACTTT
>TRBJ2-7|NA|TRBV6-1|TRBD1
CASLTGGVGEQYF
TGTGCCAGCCTGACAGGGGGCGTGGGCGAGCAGTACTTC
>TRBJ2-2|NA|TRBV11-3|NA
CASSSRLGTKNTGELFF
TGTGCCAGCAGCTCCCGACTTGGTACCAAGAACACCGGGGAGCTGTTTTTT